A selection of T cell receptor beta chains follows, all from one sample in a study of OX40 agonist ivuxolimab in advanced cancers. Clones were read by immunoSEQ multiplex PCR, and TCRdb kept only the in-frame ones, dropping some. Seen here are roughly 18,000 clones, 75% to 85% observed once, and the top ten hold roughly 13%. The sequencing used CD4+ or CD8+ T cells sorted from blood, collected in a trial of the OX40 agonist ivuxolimab. The receptors here all came from an adult with an advanced solid tumor such as melanoma, head and neck, liver or kidney cancer. Both conserved end residues are part of each CDR3. A D gene is named only where the DNA matches it firmly. Clone size is not always given. Where it is, it says once, few, many or a class for expanded clones.

abundance: -; len: 16; v_gene: TRBV19; d_gene: -; j_gene: TRBJ2-3; CDR3nt: TGTGCCAGTAGTATCTATGCTAGCAGAAGCACAGATACGCAGTATTTT; CDR3aa: CASSIYASRSTDTQYF
abundance: -; len: 13; v_gene: TRBV28; d_gene: -; j_gene: TRBJ2-1; CDR3nt: TGTGCCAGCAGTTTTGGACCCTACAATGAGCAGTTCTTC; CDR3aa: CASSFGPYNEQFF
abundance: once; len: 15; v_gene: TRBV7-3; d_gene: -; j_gene: TRBJ2-2; CDR3nt: TGTGCCAGCAGCCCGTCTCTTAGTGGGTACGGGGAGCTGTTTTTT; CDR3aa: CASSPSLSGYGELFF
abundance: once; len: 14; v_gene: TRBV6-4; d_gene: TRBD1; j_gene: TRBJ2-3; CDR3nt: TGTGCCAATGTGGGGACAGAGCCGACAGATACGCAGTATTTT; CDR3aa: CANVGTEPTDTQYF
abundance: -; len: 14; v_gene: TRBV7-6; d_gene: -; j_gene: TRBJ2-7; CDR3nt: TGTGCCAGCAGCCCCCAGGGAAGGCGGTCCGAGCAGTACTTC; CDR3aa: CASSPQGRRSEQYF
abundance: -; len: 16; v_gene: TRBV30; d_gene: -; j_gene: TRBJ1-2; CDR3nt: TGTGCCTGGAGTGTACCGCGCAGGGAGTTCCTCTATGGCTACACCTTC; CDR3aa: CAWSVPRREFLYGYTF
abundance: -; len: 15; v_gene: TRBV5-1; d_gene: TRBD1; j_gene: TRBJ1-6; CDR3nt: TGCGCCAGCAGCGCAGGGACAGGTGGAAATTCACCCCTCCACTTT; CDR3aa: CASSAGTGGNSPLHF
abundance: -; len: 15; v_gene: TRBV6-6; d_gene: TRBD1; j_gene: TRBJ1-1; CDR3nt: TGTGCCAGCAGTCCCAGACAGGGGGCCACCTCTGAAGCTTTCTTT; CDR3aa: CASSPRQGATSEAFF
abundance: -; len: 14; v_gene: TRBV7-3; d_gene: -; j_gene: TRBJ1-6; CDR3nt: TGTGCCAGCAGCCCCGGACCGCAAAATTCACCCCTCCACTTT; CDR3aa: CASSPGPQNSPLHF
abundance: medium-sized; len: 14; v_gene: TRBV19; d_gene: -; j_gene: TRBJ1-2; CDR3nt: TGTGCCAGTAGTGCGGTGGAGGGTGCCTATGGCTACACCTTC; CDR3aa: CASSAVEGAYGYTF
abundance: -; len: 13; v_gene: TRBV5-1; d_gene: -; j_gene: TRBJ2-5; CDR3nt: TGCGCCAGCAGCCAAGATCCGGAGGGGACCCAGTACTTC; CDR3aa: CASSQDPEGTQYF
abundance: -; len: 15; v_gene: TRBV28; d_gene: TRBD1; j_gene: TRBJ2-7; CDR3nt: TGTGCCAGCAGGTCCGGGGACAGGGTCTTCCACGAGCAGTACTTC; CDR3aa: CASRSGDRVFHEQYF
abundance: -; len: 19; v_gene: TRBV10-2; d_gene: -; j_gene: TRBJ1-2; CDR3nt: TGCGCCAGCAGTGAGTCTCAGTATTTTCGACGCGGCAGCCCCTATGGCTACACCTTC; CDR3aa: CASSESQYFRRGSPYGYTF
abundance: -; len: 15; v_gene: TRBV11-2; d_gene: -; j_gene: TRBJ2-5; CDR3nt: TGTGCCAGCAGCTTTGGGCTAGCTTCCCAAGAGACCCAGTACTTC; CDR3aa: CASSFGLASQETQYF
abundance: -; len: 15; v_gene: TRBV28; d_gene: TRBD1; j_gene: TRBJ1-1; CDR3nt: TGTGCCAGCAGAAATCACGGGACAGGGGACACTGAAGCTTTCTTT; CDR3aa: CASRNHGTGDTEAFF
abundance: -; len: 13; v_gene: TRBV18; d_gene: -; j_gene: TRBJ1-1; CDR3nt: TGTGCCAGCTCACGGGGACCGAACACTGAAGCTTTCTTT; CDR3aa: CASSRGPNTEAFF
abundance: few; len: 15; v_gene: TRBV19; d_gene: -; j_gene: TRBJ1-5; CDR3nt: TGTGCCAGTAGTTTGGGAAGGGGGGGCAATCAGCCCCAGCATTTT; CDR3aa: CASSLGRGGNQPQHF
abundance: -; len: 12; v_gene: TRBV18; d_gene: TRBD1; j_gene: TRBJ1-1; CDR3nt: TGTGCCAGCTCACCCCTACAGGGGGAAGCTTTCTTT; CDR3aa: CASSPLQGEAFF
abundance: -; len: 13; v_gene: TRBV30; d_gene: -; j_gene: TRBJ1-5; CDR3nt: TGTGCCTGGAGTGTCCCCAACAATCAGCCCCAGCATTTT; CDR3aa: CAWSVPNNQPQHF
abundance: once; len: 15; v_gene: TRBV4-3; d_gene: -; j_gene: TRBJ1-4; CDR3nt: TGCGCCAGCAGCCAAGAAAGACAGGAAAATGAAAAACTGTTTTTT; CDR3aa: CASSQERQENEKLFF
abundance: once; len: 16; v_gene: TRBV28; d_gene: TRBD2; j_gene: TRBJ2-2; CDR3nt: TGTGCCAGCAGTTTAGCGGGAGCGACGAACACCGGGGAGCTGTTTTTT; CDR3aa: CASSLAGATNTGELFF
abundance: -; len: 13; v_gene: TRBV27; d_gene: -; j_gene: TRBJ1-1; CDR3nt: TGTGCCAGCAGTTTACGGGCACTCACTGAAGCTTTCTTT; CDR3aa: CASSLRALTEAFF